Sequencing of this T cell receptor (beta chain) was carried out in a study of a mutant IDH1 vaccine in newly diagnosed glioma. Across the study: Patients had eight vaccinations, in weeks 1, 3, 5, 7, 11, 15, 19 and 23. Treatment recipients were 62.5% male and about 40% female, and their mean age was about 40 years. Every participant had undergone radiotherapy, temozolomide, or both before, and most underwent both.

Described time point: week 5, during vaccination. Alongside topical imiquimod, each dose of vaccine comprised 300 ug of mutant IDH1 20-mer peptide. Each donor presented with a new WHO grade 3 or 4 astrocytoma that tested IDH1-mutant and showed ATRX loss. This clone was seen only once. Its antigen is still unknown. Sequenced by immunoSEQ multiplex PCR; TCRdb stores in-frame clones only, minus some. Here the sample spans approximately 26,000 clones, roughly three quarters being singletons. From germline, CDR1 is ENHRY and CDR2 SYGVKD. The V gene lost 6 bases and the J gene lost 3 bases, with 20 bases spanning the gap. The CDR3 sequence is 17 residues long.

The TCR was taken from a man aged 35-49 years with glioma. Some clones in this sample may be carry-over from other donors' samples. The V call is TRBV10-3, the J call TRBJ2-2, with D possibly matching TRBD1 (6 bases). Sequences were derived from PBMCs, sampled from a glioma patient whose treatment included an IDH1 peptide vaccine. CDR3 residues: CAIRVAVGGRDTGELFF. DNA of the CDR3: TGTGCCATCAGGGTCGCGGTTGGGGGCCGAGACACCGGGGAGCTGTTTTTT.